The T cell receptor beta chain described here comes from a study of T cells after yellow fever vaccination. Study-level background: Fractions of limited cellularity were prepared by means of SMART-Seq v4 Ultra Low Input. Study conclusions and caveats: Some clonotypes were seen in both the CD4 and the CD8 compartments. These made up a small share and likely arose from convergent recombination. FACS-sorted repertoires might harbor abundant contaminating clonotypes from the bulk population.

This clonotype was counted a few times. Its antigen is still unknown. CDR3 length: 15 residues. CDR1 is SGHTA, CDR2 FQGNSA, per germline. V dropped 6 bases and J dropped 8; count of bases not matched to a gene: 6. The 5'RACE template-switching step produced TCR cDNA and added a universal primer site and UMIs. Via MiXCR, TCRdb re-called the 5' RACE reads, giving one row per CDR3 protein. The sample has approximately 300,000 distinct CDR3 sequences; about 10% are singletons. The chain joins TRBV7-2 to TRBJ2-1, with 14 nucleotides matching TRBD2. The sample consisted of CD4+ T cells sorted from PBMCs, taken 45 days after the yellow fever booster vaccination. This receptor was taken from a man younger than 30 who received the YFV17D yellow fever vaccine. The CDR3, as DNA: TGTGCCAGCAGGACTAGCGGGGGGGTTCCGGATGAGCAGTTCTTC. This translates into CASRTSGGVPDEQFF.